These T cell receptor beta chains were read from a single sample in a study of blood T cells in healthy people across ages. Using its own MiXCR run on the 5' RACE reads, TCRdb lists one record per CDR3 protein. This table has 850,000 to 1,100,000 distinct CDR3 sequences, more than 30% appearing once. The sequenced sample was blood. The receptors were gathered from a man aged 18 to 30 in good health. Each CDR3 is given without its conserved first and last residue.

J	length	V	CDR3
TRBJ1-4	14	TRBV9	ASSPSLQQQGGKLF
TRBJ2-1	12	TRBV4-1	ASSQVGLHNEQF
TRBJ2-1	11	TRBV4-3	ASSQGLDNEQF
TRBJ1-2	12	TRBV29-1	SSSKPSDGYGYT
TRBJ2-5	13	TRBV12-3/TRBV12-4	ASSKGLAGEETQY
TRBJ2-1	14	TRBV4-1	ASSPLAGTKSDEQF
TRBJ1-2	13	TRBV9	ASSDRDRPNYGYT
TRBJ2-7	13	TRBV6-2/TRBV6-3	ASSLTVGGTYEQY
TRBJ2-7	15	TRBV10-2	ASSERALTGVAYEQY
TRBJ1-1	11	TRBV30	AWSVTEGTEAF
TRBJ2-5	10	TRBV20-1	SARAGKETQY
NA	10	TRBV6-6	ASRGLAGEQY
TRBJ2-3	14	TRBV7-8	ASSSRQGSHADTQY
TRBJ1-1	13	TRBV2	ASTAEQGVNTEAF
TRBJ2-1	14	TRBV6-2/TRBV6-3	ASSYAGTGEGNEQF
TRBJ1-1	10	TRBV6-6	ASSYAGPIPF
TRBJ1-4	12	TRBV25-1	ASRDWDRAEKLF
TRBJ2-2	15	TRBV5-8	ASTRAGVSFNTGELF
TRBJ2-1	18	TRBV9	ASSGNPGTGGPNSYNEQF
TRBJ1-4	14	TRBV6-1	ASSDGGGQGREKLF
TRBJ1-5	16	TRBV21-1	ASSYRVIRRVSNQPQH
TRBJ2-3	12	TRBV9	ASGGETGLDTQY
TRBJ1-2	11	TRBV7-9	ASSSDRGHSYT
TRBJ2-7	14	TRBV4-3	ASSPPGDRGFYEQY
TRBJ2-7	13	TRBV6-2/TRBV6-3	ASSYSGTSTYEQY
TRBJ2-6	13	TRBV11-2	ASSQDPAGANVLT
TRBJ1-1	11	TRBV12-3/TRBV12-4	ASSPGPTGAAF
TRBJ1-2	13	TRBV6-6	ASSPLRGLMHGYT
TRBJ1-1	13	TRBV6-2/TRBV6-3	ASTIRTGRNTEAF
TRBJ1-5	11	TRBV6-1	ASSETGVQPQH
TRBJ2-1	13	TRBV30	AWIQTGGVYNEQF
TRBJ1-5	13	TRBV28	ASSSPGQGHQPQH
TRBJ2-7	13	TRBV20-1	SARDLRTGSHEQY
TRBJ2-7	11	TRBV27	ASQGLADYEQY
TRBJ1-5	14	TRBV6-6	ASSSKGPAGNQPQH
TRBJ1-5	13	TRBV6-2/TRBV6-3	ASRAGDYSNQPQH
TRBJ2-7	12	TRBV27	ASSLSVTSYEQY
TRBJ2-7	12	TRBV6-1	ASSKTGPLGEQY
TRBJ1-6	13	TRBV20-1	SASFPVGENSPLH
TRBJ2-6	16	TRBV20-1	SARDPGTGPSGANVLT
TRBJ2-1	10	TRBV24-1	ATSEHHNEQF
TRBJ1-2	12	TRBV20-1	SARETGGENGYT
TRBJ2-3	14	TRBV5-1	ASSLDSGFSTNTQY
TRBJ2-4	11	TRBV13	ASSLVQSNIQY
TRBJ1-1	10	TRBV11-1	ASNLVGPEAF
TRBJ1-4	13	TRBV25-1	ASSEVRQGDEKLF
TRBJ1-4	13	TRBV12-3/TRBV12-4	ASTTGWRSNEKLF